These T cell receptor beta chains were read from a single sample in a study of CD8+CD57+ T cells in acquired aplastic anemia. TCRdb processed the reads anew with MiXCR; each CDR3 protein has one entry. Counted here are 98,000 or so distinct CDR3 sequences, around 49% occurring once; the ten biggest clones make up about a third. Material: sorted CD4+, CD8+, or CD8+CD57+ T cells (not recorded which) from PBMCs. These receptors originate from a human donor in good health, serving as a control. The conserved cysteine and the conserved F or W are not part of the CDR3 here.

V: TRBV5-5
CDR3: ASSLTARGFDEQF

V: TRBV11-2
CDR3: ASSPQSDPNEQF

V: TRBV20-1
CDR3: SASRVAKNIQY

V: TRBV20-1
CDR3: SARSISQSNTEAF

V: TRBV20-1
CDR3: SARAPGVRNSPLH

V: TRBV7-9
CDR3: ASSQEGTGATYEQY

V: TRBV2
CDR3: ASSQIGADTQY

V: TRBV19
CDR3: ASSIQATNEKLF

V: TRBV6-1
CDR3: ASSEVGGVTYEQY

V: TRBV20-1
CDR3: SAQGQAF

V: TRBV10-3
CDR3: AIRGVAADNEQF

V: TRBV27
CDR3: ASSPGVGGYT

V: TRBV5-5
CDR3: ASSFGQGSSYGYT

V: TRBV6-5
CDR3: ASSYGNTIY

V: TRBV25-1
CDR3: ASSESGQGYWGYT

V: TRBV15
CDR3: ASSQVRAEYNEQF

V: TRBV25-1
CDR3: ASSGTDRVYEQY

V: TRBV29-1
CDR3: SVVQPNTEAF

V: TRBV10-3
CDR3: ATGGAGYNEQF

V: TRBV20-1
CDR3: SARDRLTNTEAF

V: TRBV5-1
CDR3: ASTGAGGVTGELF

V: TRBV12-3/TRBV12-4
CDR3: ASTGPQGTEAF

V: TRBV15
CDR3: ATSRDGPGTSSYEQY

V: TRBV19
CDR3: ASSIGVQGTEAF

V: TRBV20-1
CDR3: SARGSPLAPSTDTQY

V: TRBV2
CDR3: ASSVVKDTQY

V: TRBV25-1
CDR3: ASSSGPAGGSETQY

V: TRBV20-1
CDR3: SARDPLAGGSYEQY

V: TRBV10-2
CDR3: ASRKQAYEQY

V: TRBV14
CDR3: ASSPLRDRGFGSYNEQF

V: TRBV9
CDR3: ASSTGLAGGQEETQY

V: TRBV25-1
CDR3: ASSEWGTGVSPLH

V: TRBV29-1
CDR3: SARQGLHRTDTQY

V: TRBV2
CDR3: ASSPRDRNNEQF

V: TRBV19
CDR3: ASSIAGGATYEQY

V: TRBV6-4
CDR3: ASSGSSGVTDTQY

V: TRBV13
CDR3: ASSFNTGVAYGYT

V: TRBV7-2
CDR3: ASSPYRSAETQY

V: TRBV2
CDR3: ASNRGLGETQY

V: TRBV30
CDR3: ACTGTGIYEQY

V: TRBV4-3
CDR3: ASSQGASNTEAF

V: TRBV20-1
CDR3: SARDVAQETQY

V: TRBV4-2
CDR3: ASSARQGSTTGEQY

V: TRBV19
CDR3: ASSFQRFTYEQY

V: TRBV20-1
CDR3: SATTGGHTQY

V: TRBV27
CDR3: AVGTDQNWGYT

V: TRBV24-1
CDR3: ATSVGSGANVLT